The 8 T cell receptor beta chains reported below all come from one sample, sequenced in a study of spatial heterogeneity in lung cancer. Time point in this sample: blood at routine non-recurrence follow-up after resection. In each case, whole RNA from tumor, nontumor lung or frozen PBMC was sequenced unsorted. TCRdb fed the 5' RACE reads into MiXCR, producing one record per CDR3 protein. The sample includes around 110,000 distinct CDR3 sequences, over 9% of them seen just once. The sequenced sample was PBMCs, obtained at follow-up. The receptors stem from a male donor with early-stage non-small cell lung cancer.

This clonotype has only a few counts. This chain uses TRBV20-1 with TRBJ1-2, with D perhaps matching TRBD1 (6 bases). This CDR3 comprises 18 residues. Trimming removed 0 bases at V and 1 base at J, with 21 bases between. Germline-derived CDR1 and CDR2 are DFQATT and SNEGSKA (reference sequence). The CDR3: CSARDTQRWGAINYGYTF. CDR3 sequence (DNA): TGCAGTGCTAGAGATACCCAAAGATGGGGGGCTATTAACTATGGCTACACCTTC.

This sequence joins TRBV7-8 and TRBJ2-5, with 7 bases lining up with TRBD1. Germline V gives CDR1 SGHVS, CDR2 FQNEAQ. This CDR3 has 15 residues. V gave up 2 bases and J gave up 3 bases; unmatched junction bases: 6. CDR3 sequence reads: CASSLPGTAKETQYF. The CDR3 DNA sequence: TGTGCCAGCAGCTTACCCGGGACAGCGAAAGAGACCCAGTACTTC.

The rearrangement links TRBV20-1 to TRBJ1-2, with D tentatively TRBD1 (6 bases). V was trimmed by 5 bases and J by 5 bases, leaving 21 bases between them. The length of the CDR3 is 15 residues. CDR1 is DFQATT and CDR2 is SNEGSKA in the germline V gene (reference sequence). The CDR3 protein is CSASPGTSVPYGYTF. CDR3 coding DNA: TGCAGTGCTTCACCAGGGACATCAGTGCCTTATGGCTACACCTTC.

Ten or more counts support this clonotype. V gene TRBV2 combines with J gene TRBJ1-3; no definite D call. The V end lost 2 bases, the J end lost 0 bases, and 5 bases lay between the germline ends. The CDR3 consists of 14 residues. The germline V gene has CDR1 SNHLY and CDR2 FYNNEI. CDR3 in amino acids: CASSELFSGNTIYF. Written as DNA, the CDR3 is TGTGCCAGCAGTGAACTTTTCTCTGGAAACACCATATATTTT.

There are a few counts of this clonotype. CDR3 loop: CASRASPKNTDTQYF. CDR3 DNA sequence: TGCGCCAGCAGGGCCAGCCCTAAAAACACAGATACGCAGTATTTT. J is TRBJ2-3 and V is TRBV5-1; D gene ambiguous. The germline V and J ends were trimmed by 5 bases and 2 bases, with 15 bases remaining between them. This CDR3 is built from 15 residues. Germline CDR1 is SGHRS and CDR2 is YFSETQ.

This rearrangement joins TRBV7-2 to TRBJ1-6; D remains unclear. Germline V CDR1 and CDR2: SGHTA, FQGNSA. V lost 5 bases, J lost 9 bases, and 11 bases lay in between. This CDR3 has 13 residues. The CDR3 loop reads CASSGGKGSPLHF. The CDR3 DNA sequence: TGTGCCAGCAGCGGTGGTAAGGGTTCACCCCTCCACTTT.

This clonotype was seen at least ten times. V usage is TRBV4-2 and J usage is TRBJ2-3; TRBD2 aligns across 12 bases. Germline CDR1 is LGHNA and CDR2 is YNFKEQ. J gave up 1 base and V 4 bases, and 0 bases lay outside the gene matches. The CDR3 is 15 residues long. The CDR3 here is CASSRTSGGTDTQYF. The CDR3 coding sequence is TGTGCCAGCAGCCGGACTAGCGGGGGCACAGATACGCAGTATTTT.

Remarks on this clonotype: A read error may produce the germline difference seen at one junction end. The genes are TRBV9 and TRBJ1-1, with no clear D. The CDR3 sequence is 13 residues long. Germline-derived CDR1 and CDR2 are SGDLS and YYNGEE. The CDR3 nucleotides are TGTGCCAACAGCGTATCCGAAGGCACTGAAGCTTTCTTT. Translation: CANSVSEGTEAFF.